This TCR beta chain derives from a study of T cell repertoires in cytomegalovirus infection. This clonotype was seen a handful of times. MiXCR, run by TCRdb on the reads, gives a single entry per CDR3 protein. The sample has roughly 760,000 distinct CDR3 sequences; under 40% are singletons. The germline V gene encodes CDR1 SEHNR and CDR2 FQNEAQ (reference sequence). This CDR3 is 16 amino acids long. V was cut by 1 base and J by 2 bases, with 13 bases left in between. This receptor was identified in a human donor in good health (CMV status not recorded). Some clones in this sample may be carry-over from other donors' samples. Sequencing was carried out using PBMCs. The J gene is TRBJ2-3, the V gene TRBV7-9; possibly TRBD1 for D (6 bases). The CDR3 sequence is CASSLGSGQLTDTQYF. The CDR3 nucleotides read TGTGCCAGCAGCTTAGGCTCCGGACAGCTCACAGATACGCAGTATTTT.